Presented here are 7 T cell receptor beta chains from one specimen sequenced in a study of shared T cell receptors in the human thymus. Clones were read by immunoSEQ multiplex PCR, and TCRdb kept only the in-frame ones, dropping some. The table records over 650,000 clones, approximately 87% of them present only once. These data were likewise used in another study, on human thymus T cells.

The specimen was thymocytes. These receptor sequences come from a boy in the first two years of life with a congenital heart defect.

CDR3: CASSPCPRDRGRAWQPQHF. The CDR3 bases are TGTGCCAGCAGTCCTTGCCCCCGGGACAGGGGGCGCGCGTGGCAGCCCCAGCATTTT. The chain combines TRBV28 with TRBJ1-5; 12 bases align to TRBD1. This CDR3 contains 19 residues. Germline CDR1 is MDHEN and CDR2 is SYDVKM. V shed 5 bases, J shed 7 bases, and the junction held 18 bases outside the gene matches.

The chain is built from TRBV19 and TRBJ2-2; perhaps TRBD1 as D (6 bases). Per germline, CDR1 LNHDA and CDR2 SQIVND (reference sequence). This CDR3 is 14 amino acids long. Trimming stripped 6 bases from V and 5 bases from J, with 13 bases between. CDR3 nucleotides: TGTGCCAGTAGCGTATCCGGGACAACCGGGGAGCTGTTTTTT. Its protein product is CASSVSGTTGELFF.

The V call is TRBV5-6, the J call TRBJ2-7; 7 positions agree with TRBD1. Germline values: CDR1 SGHDT, CDR2 YYEEEE. Trimming at V came to 4 bases and at J to 6 bases, leaving 1 base not matched to a gene. The CDR3 extends over 11 amino acids. The CDR3 reads CASSDRAEQYF. In DNA form, the CDR3 reads TGTGCCAGCAGCGACAGGGCCGAGCAGTACTTC.

V gene TRBV27 combines with J gene TRBJ1-2; D is possibly TRBD1 (6 bases). The CDR3 contains 14 residues. CDR1 and CDR2 from the germline V gene are MNHEY and SMNVEV (reference sequence). V shed 6 bases and J shed 8 bases, with 19 bases lying between them. In DNA, the CDR3 is TGTGCCAGCAGCAATCCTGGACAGCCTTGGGGCTACACCTTC. This encodes CASSNPGQPWGYTF.

CDR3 nucleotide sequence: TGTGCCAGTCCACGCCGGACAGGTCACAATGAGCAGTTCTTC. It is translated as CASPRRTGHNEQFF. The rearrangement joins TRBV7-2 to TRBJ2-1; 7 nucleotides match TRBD1. From germline, CDR1 is SGHTA and CDR2 FQGNSA. This CDR3 spans 14 amino acids. The trim removed 9 bases at V and 5 bases at J, leaving 10 bases unmatched.

V and J are TRBV2 and TRBJ1-4; TRBD1 aligns across 7 bases. CDR3 length: 14 amino acids. From germline, CDR1 is SNHLY and CDR2 FYNNEI. J was trimmed by 4 bases and V by 6 bases; bases with no gene match: 5. CDR3 amino acids: CASSVRDSNEKLFF. CDR3 bases: TGTGCCAGCAGCGTTCGGGACAGTAATGAAAAACTGTTTTTT.

This chain connects TRBV7-2 to TRBJ2-7; tentatively, D is TRBD1 (6 bases). This CDR3 region has 16 residues. Germline V gene data show CDR1 as SGHTA and CDR2 as FQGNSA. Between the trimmed V and J ends, which lost 2 bases and 2 bases, there was a span of 16 bases. CDR3: CASSLRPGAVTYEQYF. The CDR3 nucleotides are TGTGCCAGCAGCTTAAGGCCAGGGGCTGTAACCTACGAGCAGTACTTC.